This TCR beta chain was identified in a study of T cells in Graves' hyperthyroidism and ophthalmopathy. This clonotype was counted many times. The investigators amplified TCR beta CDR3 regions from RNA transcripts. Using the HTBI primer set, a first-round RT-PCR was run on the TCR CDR3. TCRdb reanalysed the multiplex PCR reads using MiXCR and keeps one entry per CDR3 protein. The sample holds 300,000 to 400,000 distinct CDR3 sequences; around 20% are singletons and the top ten take 40% to 45%. Germline V gene sequence: CDR1 MNHEY, CDR2 SMNVEV (reference sequence). The ends lost 7 bases at V and 2 bases at J; junction bases unmatched: 8. The length of the CDR3 is 16 residues.

The sequence was collected from a man between 18 and 29 years old with Graves' ophthalmopathy. The gene calls are TRBV27 and TRBJ2-3; 11 positions agree with TRBD2. Source material: blood. CDR3 in DNA: TGTGCCAGCATGTTGCTAGCGGGGGGACTCACAGATACGCAGTATTTT. This translates into CASMLLAGGLTDTQYF.